This T cell receptor (beta chain) was identified in a study of T cells after yellow fever vaccination. On the study more broadly: Each low-cell-number fraction was prepared by means of SMART-Seq v4 Ultra Low Input. Broader study findings: Re-detected after boosting: most primary clones, 96% of CD4 and about 89% of CD8. Contamination of FACS-sorted repertoires by abundant clonotypes from the bulk population could occur.

This clonotype was found a few times. What it recognizes is unknown. CDR1 and CDR2 from the germline V gene are MDHEN and SYDVKM. The CDR3 spans 14 residues. Deletions cut 2 bases from V and 4 bases from J, with 10 bases between. Making TCR cDNA involved 5'RACE template switching, which added UMIs and a universal primer site. Using its own MiXCR run on the 5' RACE reads, TCRdb lists one record per CDR3 protein. Of hundreds of thousands of distinct CDR3 sequences in the sample, around an eighth are singletons; the top ten hold about 15%. The sequencing here drew on PBMCs, taken on the day of the yellow fever booster vaccination. This clonotype originated in a man between 25 and 39 years old who received the YFV17D yellow fever vaccine. The V call is TRBV28, the J call TRBJ2-3; D gene ambiguous. CDR3: CASSLMKGADTQYF. In DNA, the CDR3 is TGTGCCAGCAGTTTAATGAAGGGTGCAGATACGCAGTATTTT.